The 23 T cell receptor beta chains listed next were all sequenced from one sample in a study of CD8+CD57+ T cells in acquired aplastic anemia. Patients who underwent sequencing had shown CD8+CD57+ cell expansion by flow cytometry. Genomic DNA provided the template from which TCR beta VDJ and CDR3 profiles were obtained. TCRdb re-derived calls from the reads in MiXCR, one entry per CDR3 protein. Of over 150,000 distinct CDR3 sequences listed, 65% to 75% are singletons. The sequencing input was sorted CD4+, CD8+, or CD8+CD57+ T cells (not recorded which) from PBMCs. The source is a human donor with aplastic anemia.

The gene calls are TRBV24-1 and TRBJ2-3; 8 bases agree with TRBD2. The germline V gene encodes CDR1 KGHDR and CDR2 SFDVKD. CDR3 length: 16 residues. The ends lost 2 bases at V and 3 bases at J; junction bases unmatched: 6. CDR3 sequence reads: CATSDSSTSETDTQYF. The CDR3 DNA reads TGTGCCACCAGTGATTCGTCGACTAGCGAGACAGATACGCAGTATTTT.

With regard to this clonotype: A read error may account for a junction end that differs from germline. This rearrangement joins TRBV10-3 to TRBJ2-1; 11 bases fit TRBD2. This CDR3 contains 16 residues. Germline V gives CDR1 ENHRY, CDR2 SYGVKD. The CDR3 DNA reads TGTGCCAGCAGTGTGATAGCGGGAGGGCCCTACAATGAGCAGTTCTTC. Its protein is CASSVIAGGPYNEQFF.

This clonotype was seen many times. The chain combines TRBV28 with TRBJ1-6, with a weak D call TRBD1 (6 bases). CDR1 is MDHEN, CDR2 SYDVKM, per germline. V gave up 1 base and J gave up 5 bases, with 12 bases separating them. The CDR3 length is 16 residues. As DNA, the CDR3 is TGTGCCAGCAGTTTATACTTTACAGGGAATAATTCACCCCTCCACTTT. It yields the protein CASSLYFTGNNSPLHF.

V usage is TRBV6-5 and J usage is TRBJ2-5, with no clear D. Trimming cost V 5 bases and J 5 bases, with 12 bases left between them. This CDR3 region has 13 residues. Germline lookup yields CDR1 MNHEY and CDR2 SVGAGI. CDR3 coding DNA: TGTGCCAGCAGTCAAACACCCGGGGAGACCCAGTACTTC. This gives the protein CASSQTPGETQYF.

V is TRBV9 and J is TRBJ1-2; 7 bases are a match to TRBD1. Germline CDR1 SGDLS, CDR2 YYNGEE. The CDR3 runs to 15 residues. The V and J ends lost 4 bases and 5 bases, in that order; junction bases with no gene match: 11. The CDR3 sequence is CASSITPGQPYGYTF. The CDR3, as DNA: TGTGCCAGCAGCATAACACCGGGACAGCCATATGGCTACACCTTC.

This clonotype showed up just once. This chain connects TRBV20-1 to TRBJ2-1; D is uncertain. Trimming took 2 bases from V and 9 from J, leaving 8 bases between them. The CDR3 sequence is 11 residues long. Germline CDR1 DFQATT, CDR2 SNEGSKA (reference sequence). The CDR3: CSARMEFEQFF. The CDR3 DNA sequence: TGCAGTGCTAGAATGGAGTTTGAGCAGTTCTTC.

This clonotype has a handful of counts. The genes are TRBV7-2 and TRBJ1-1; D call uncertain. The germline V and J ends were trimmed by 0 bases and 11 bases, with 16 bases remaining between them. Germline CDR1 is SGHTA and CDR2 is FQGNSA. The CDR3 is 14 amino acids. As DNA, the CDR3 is TGTGCCAGCAGCTTAGCGAGGACCAATCGGGAGGCTTTCTTT. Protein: CASSLARTNREAFF. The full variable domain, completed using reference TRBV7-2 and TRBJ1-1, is GAGVSQSPSNKVTEKGKDVELRCDPISGHTALYWYRQSLGQGLEFLIYFQGNSAPDKSGLPSDRFSAERTGGSVSTLTIQRTQQEDSAVYLCASSLARTNREAFFGQGTRLTVV.

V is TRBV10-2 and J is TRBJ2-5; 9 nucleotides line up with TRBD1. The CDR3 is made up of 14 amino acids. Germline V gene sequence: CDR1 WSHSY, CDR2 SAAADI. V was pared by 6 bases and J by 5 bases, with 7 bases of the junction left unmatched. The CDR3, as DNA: TGCGCCAGCAGGGAGGGACAGGGTAGGGAGACCCAGTACTTC. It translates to CASREGQGRETQYF.

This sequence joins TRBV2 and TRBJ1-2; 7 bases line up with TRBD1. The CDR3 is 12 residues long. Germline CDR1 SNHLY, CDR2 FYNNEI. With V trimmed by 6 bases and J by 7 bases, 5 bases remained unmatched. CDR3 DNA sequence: TGTGCCAGCAGAGGACAGGCGGCTGGCTACACCTTC. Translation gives CASRGQAAGYTF.

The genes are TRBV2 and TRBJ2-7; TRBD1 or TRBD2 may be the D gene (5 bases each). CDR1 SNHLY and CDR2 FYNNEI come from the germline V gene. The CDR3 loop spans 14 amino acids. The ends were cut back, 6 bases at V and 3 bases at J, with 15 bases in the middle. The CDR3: CASSPRGRGYEQYF. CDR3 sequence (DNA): TGTGCCAGCAGCCCTCGGGGTAGGGGCTACGAGCAGTACTTC. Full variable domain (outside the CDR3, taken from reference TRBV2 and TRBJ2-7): EPEVTQTPSHQVTQMGQEVILRCVPISNHLYFYWYRQILGQKVEFLVSFYNNEISEKSEIFDDQFSVERPDGSNFTLKIRSTKLEDSAMYFCASSPRGRGYEQYFGPGTRLTVT.

CDR3 in DNA: TGTGCCAGTACCTCAGGGGGCCGGGGCTACACCTTC. Protein: CASTSGGRGYTF. V is TRBV19 and J is TRBJ1-2, with 8 bases matching TRBD1. The CDR3 is 12 amino acids. J was trimmed by 8 bases and V by 7 bases; bases with no gene match: 6. In germline, CDR1 is LNHDA, CDR2 SQIVND (reference sequence).

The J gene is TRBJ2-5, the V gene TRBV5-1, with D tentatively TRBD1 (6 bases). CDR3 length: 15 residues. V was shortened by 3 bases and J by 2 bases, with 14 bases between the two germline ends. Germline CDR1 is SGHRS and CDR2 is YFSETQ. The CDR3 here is CASSSAGTPQETQYF. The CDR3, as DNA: TGCGCCAGCAGCTCGGCCGGGACACCTCAAGAGACCCAGTACTTC.

CDR3 in amino acids: CATSALTSGGEFNEQFF. Written as DNA, the CDR3 is TGTGCCACCAGTGCCTTGACTAGCGGGGGCGAATTCAATGAGCAGTTCTTC. The gene calls are TRBV24-1 and TRBJ2-1; 12 bases are shared with TRBD2. This CDR3 is built from 17 residues. The ends lost 5 bases at V and 6 bases at J; junction bases unmatched: 10. CDR1 KGHDR and CDR2 SFDVKD come from the germline V gene.

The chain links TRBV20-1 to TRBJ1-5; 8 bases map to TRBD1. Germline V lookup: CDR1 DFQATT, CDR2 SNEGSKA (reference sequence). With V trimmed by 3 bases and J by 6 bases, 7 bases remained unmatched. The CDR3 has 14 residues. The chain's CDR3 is CSASRQGRSQPQHF. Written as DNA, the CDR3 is TGCAGTGCTAGTAGACAGGGGCGCAGTCAGCCCCAGCATTTT.

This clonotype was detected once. The DNA for the CDR3 is TGCAGTGCCACCACGGGGGCTAGCAATCAGCCCCAGCATTTT. Residues: CSATTGASNQPQHF. The V gene is TRBV20-1, the J gene TRBJ1-5; maybe TRBD1 (6 bases). V lost 6 bases to trimming and J lost 0 bases, with 12 bases between them. The length of the CDR3 is 14 residues. Germline-derived CDR1 and CDR2 are DFQATT and SNEGSKA (reference sequence).

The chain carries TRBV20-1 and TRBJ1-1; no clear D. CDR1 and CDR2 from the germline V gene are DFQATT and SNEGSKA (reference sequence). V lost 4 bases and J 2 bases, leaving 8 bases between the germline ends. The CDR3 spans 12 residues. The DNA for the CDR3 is TGCAGTGCTATGGATGCTAACACTGAAGCTTTCTTT. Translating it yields CSAMDANTEAFF.

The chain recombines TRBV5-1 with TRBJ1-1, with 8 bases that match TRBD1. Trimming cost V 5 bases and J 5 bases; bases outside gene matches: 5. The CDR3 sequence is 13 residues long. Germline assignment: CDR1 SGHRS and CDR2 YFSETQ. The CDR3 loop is CASRARTGTEAFF. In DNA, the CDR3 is TGCGCCAGCAGGGCAAGGACAGGGACTGAAGCTTTCTTT.

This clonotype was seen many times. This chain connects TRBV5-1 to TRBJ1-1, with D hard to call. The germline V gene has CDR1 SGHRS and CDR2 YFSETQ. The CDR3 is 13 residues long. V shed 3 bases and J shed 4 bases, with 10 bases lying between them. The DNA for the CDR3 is TGCGCCAGCAGCTCAACTAGCGGCACTGAAGCTTTCTTT. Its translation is CASSSTSGTEAFF.

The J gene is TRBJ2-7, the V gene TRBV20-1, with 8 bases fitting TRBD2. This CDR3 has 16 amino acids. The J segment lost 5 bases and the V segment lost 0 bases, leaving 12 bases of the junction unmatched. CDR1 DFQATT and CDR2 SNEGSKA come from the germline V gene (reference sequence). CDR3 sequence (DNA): TGCAGTGCTAGAGAGTTCAGCGGGAGATCTTACCACGAGCAGTACTTC. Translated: CSAREFSGRSYHEQYF.

The CDR3 loop reads CASSESAFSPYGYTF. The CDR3 DNA follows: TGCGCCAGCAGTGAGTCAGCCTTTTCCCCCTATGGCTACACCTTC. This rearrangement joins TRBV10-2 to TRBJ1-2; D remains ambiguous. Germline values: CDR1 WSHSY, CDR2 SAAADI. Trimming shortened V by 0 bases and J by 4 bases, and 12 bases separated the two germline ends. The CDR3 has 15 residues.

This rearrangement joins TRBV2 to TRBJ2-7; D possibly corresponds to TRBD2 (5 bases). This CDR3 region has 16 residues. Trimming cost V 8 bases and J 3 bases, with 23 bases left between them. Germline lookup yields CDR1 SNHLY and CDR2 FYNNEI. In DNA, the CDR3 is TGTGCCAGCGGCTCCCTCGAGGCGGGTAATAGCTACGAGCAGTACTTC. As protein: CASGSLEAGNSYEQYF.

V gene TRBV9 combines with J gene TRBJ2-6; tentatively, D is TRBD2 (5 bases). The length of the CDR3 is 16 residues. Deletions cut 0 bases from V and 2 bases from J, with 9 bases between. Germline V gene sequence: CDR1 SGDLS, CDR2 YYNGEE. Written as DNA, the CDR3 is TGTGCCAGCAGCGTAGGGGAGTGGGCTGGGGCCAACGTCCTGACTTTC. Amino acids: CASSVGEWAGANVLTF.

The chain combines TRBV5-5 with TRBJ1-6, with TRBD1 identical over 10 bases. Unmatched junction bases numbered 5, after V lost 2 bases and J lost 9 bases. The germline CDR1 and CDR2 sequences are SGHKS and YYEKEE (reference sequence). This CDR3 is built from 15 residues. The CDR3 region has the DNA TGTGCCAGCAGCTTACGACAGGGGGCGGGTTCACCCCTCCACTTT. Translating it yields CASSLRQGAGSPLHF.